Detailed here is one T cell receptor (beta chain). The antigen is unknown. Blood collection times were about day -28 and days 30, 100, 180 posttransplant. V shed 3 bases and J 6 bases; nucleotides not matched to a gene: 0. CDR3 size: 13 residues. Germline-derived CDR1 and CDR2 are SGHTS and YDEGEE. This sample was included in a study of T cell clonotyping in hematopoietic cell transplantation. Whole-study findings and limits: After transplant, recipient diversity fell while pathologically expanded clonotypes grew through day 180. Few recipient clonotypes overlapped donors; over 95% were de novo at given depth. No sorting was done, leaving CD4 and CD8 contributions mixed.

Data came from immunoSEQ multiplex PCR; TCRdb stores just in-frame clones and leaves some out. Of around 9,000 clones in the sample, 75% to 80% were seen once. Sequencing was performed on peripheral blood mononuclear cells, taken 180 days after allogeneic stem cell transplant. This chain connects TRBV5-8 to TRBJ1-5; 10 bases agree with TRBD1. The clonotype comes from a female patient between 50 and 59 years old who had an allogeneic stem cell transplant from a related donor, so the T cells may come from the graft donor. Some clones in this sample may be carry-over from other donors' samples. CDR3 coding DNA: TGTGCCAGCAGCTGGGACAGGGGTCAGCCCCAGCATTTT. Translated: CASSWDRGQPQHF.